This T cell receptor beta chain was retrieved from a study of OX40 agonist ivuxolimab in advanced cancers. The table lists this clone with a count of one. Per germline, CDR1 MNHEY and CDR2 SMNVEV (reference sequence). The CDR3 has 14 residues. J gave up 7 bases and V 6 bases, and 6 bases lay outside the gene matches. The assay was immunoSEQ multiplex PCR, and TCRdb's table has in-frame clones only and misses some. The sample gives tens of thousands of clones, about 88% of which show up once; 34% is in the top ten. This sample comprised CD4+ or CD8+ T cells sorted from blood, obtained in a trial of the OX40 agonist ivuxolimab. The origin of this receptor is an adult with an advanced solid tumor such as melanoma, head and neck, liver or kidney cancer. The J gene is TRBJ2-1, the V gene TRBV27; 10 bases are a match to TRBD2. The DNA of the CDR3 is TGTGCCAGCAGCCTCAGGACTAGCGGTAATGAGCAGTTCTTC. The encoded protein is CASSLRTSGNEQFF.